A selection of T cell receptor beta chains follows, all from one sample in a study of post-analysis software for immune sequencing data. MiXCR, run by TCRdb on the PCR reads, gives a single entry per CDR3 protein. The data hold around 400,000 distinct CDR3 sequences, with approximately 42% observed a single time. Sequencing was carried out using blood. These TCRs come from a girl under 10 years old with multiple sclerosis. CDR3s include the opening cysteine and the closing phenylalanine or tryptophan. The order of the fields is D gene, clone size, J gene, V gene, CDR3 DNA, CDR3 protein. A D gene is named only where the DNA matches it firmly. Clone size is not always given. Where it is, it says once, few, many or a class for expanded clones.

d_call: -
clone_size: few
j_call: TRBJ2-1
v_call: TRBV4-3
cdr3_nt: TGCGCCAGCAGCCAAGATTTAATCGGGGAATTGGGTTACGGTGAGCAGTTCTTC
cdr3_aa: CASSQDLIGELGYGEQFF

d_call: -
clone_size: -
j_call: TRBJ2-3
v_call: TRBV20-1
cdr3_nt: TGCAGTGCTAGCCAGGGACACTCCACAGATACGCAGTATTTT
cdr3_aa: CSASQGHSTDTQYF

d_call: -
clone_size: -
j_call: TRBJ1-2
v_call: TRBV12-3/TRBV12-4
cdr3_nt: TGTGCCAGCAGTCCCCCGCTCGATGGCTACACCTTC
cdr3_aa: CASSPPLDGYTF

d_call: TRBD1
clone_size: -
j_call: TRBJ1-5
v_call: TRBV6-6
cdr3_nt: TGTGCCAGCAGTAAATTGGGGGGGACAGATAACAATCAGCCCCAGCATTTT
cdr3_aa: CASSKLGGTDNNQPQHF

d_call: -
clone_size: -
j_call: TRBJ2-1
v_call: TRBV28
cdr3_nt: TGTGCCAGCAGCCCCGGGAGCAACTACAATGAGCAGTTCTTC
cdr3_aa: CASSPGSNYNEQFF

d_call: TRBD1
clone_size: -
j_call: TRBJ1-6
v_call: TRBV19
cdr3_nt: TGTGCCAGTACCCGACAGGGACGTTCACCCCTCCACTTT
cdr3_aa: CASTRQGRSPLHF

d_call: TRBD2
clone_size: -
j_call: TRBJ2-1
v_call: TRBV27
cdr3_nt: TGTGCCAGCAGTGCCACAGGAGGGACTAGCGGGAGAGGTTCCTACAATGAGCAGTTCTTC
cdr3_aa: CASSATGGTSGRGSYNEQFF

d_call: TRBD2
clone_size: -
j_call: TRBJ2-7
v_call: TRBV3-1
cdr3_nt: TGTGCCAGCAGCCCCATTTCTAGCGGGGGCTACGAGCAGTACTTC
cdr3_aa: CASSPISSGGYEQYF

d_call: TRBD2
clone_size: -
j_call: TRBJ2-2
v_call: TRBV7-2
cdr3_nt: TGTGCCAGCAGCTTATCGGGGACTACGAACACCGGGGAGCTGTTTTTT
cdr3_aa: CASSLSGTTNTGELFF

d_call: -
clone_size: -
j_call: TRBJ2-7
v_call: TRBV19
cdr3_nt: TGTGCCAGTAGCTACGCAGGGCCTTCTCCGTACGAGCAGTACTTC
cdr3_aa: CASSYAGPSPYEQYF

d_call: -
clone_size: once
j_call: TRBJ2-3
v_call: TRBV28
cdr3_nt: TGTGCCAGCAGTTTTCAACCAGATACGCAGTATTTT
cdr3_aa: CASSFQPDTQYF

d_call: -
clone_size: -
j_call: TRBJ2-1
v_call: TRBV28
cdr3_nt: TGTGCCAGCAGTTCAAGGACAGAGGGGCAGTTCTTC
cdr3_aa: CASSSRTEGQFF

d_call: TRBD1
clone_size: -
j_call: TRBJ1-4
v_call: TRBV7-9
cdr3_nt: TGTGCCAGCAGCTCGGGACAGGTTAATGAAAAACTGTTTTTT
cdr3_aa: CASSSGQVNEKLFF

d_call: -
clone_size: few
j_call: TRBJ2-5
v_call: TRBV29-1
cdr3_nt: TGCAGCGTTGATCCAATGGGGGAGACCCAGTACTTC
cdr3_aa: CSVDPMGETQYF

d_call: TRBD1
clone_size: -
j_call: TRBJ2-3
v_call: TRBV27
cdr3_nt: TGTGCCAGCAGTTTATCGGCGACAGGGTTCGCAGATACGCAGTATTTT
cdr3_aa: CASSLSATGFADTQYF

d_call: TRBD2
clone_size: -
j_call: TRBJ2-1
v_call: TRBV5-5
cdr3_nt: TGTGCCAGCAGCTTCGGCGGGAGATGGGCGCAGTTCTTC
cdr3_aa: CASSFGGRWAQFF

d_call: TRBD1
clone_size: -
j_call: TRBJ2-3
v_call: TRBV24-1
cdr3_nt: TGTGCCACCAGTTTGGACAGGGGTAGTGCCACAGATACGCAGTATTTT
cdr3_aa: CATSLDRGSATDTQYF

d_call: TRBD1
clone_size: -
j_call: TRBJ2-1
v_call: TRBV7-2
cdr3_nt: TGTGCCAGCAGCGTCCGGGACAGGGACAATGAGCAGTTCTTC
cdr3_aa: CASSVRDRDNEQFF

d_call: -
clone_size: few
j_call: TRBJ2-3
v_call: TRBV6-4
cdr3_nt: TGTGCCAGCAGTGACCGGTCCGGGGGCGGCACAGATACGCAGTATTTT
cdr3_aa: CASSDRSGGGTDTQYF

d_call: TRBD1
clone_size: -
j_call: TRBJ2-3
v_call: TRBV5-1
cdr3_nt: TGCGCCAGCAGCTTGGCGGCTCAGGGGGCCACAGATACGCAGTATTTT
cdr3_aa: CASSLAAQGATDTQYF

d_call: -
clone_size: few
j_call: TRBJ2-5
v_call: TRBV9
cdr3_nt: TGTGCCAGCAGCGTTTTTTGGGGTTTCCAAGAGACCCAGTACTTC
cdr3_aa: CASSVFWGFQETQYF

d_call: TRBD1
clone_size: -
j_call: TRBJ1-2
v_call: TRBV29-1
cdr3_nt: TGCAGCGCCACCGCGGTGTCCCCGGGACAGGGGGATTATGGCTACACCTTC
cdr3_aa: CSATAVSPGQGDYGYTF

d_call: -
clone_size: once
j_call: TRBJ1-2
v_call: TRBV12-3/TRBV12-4
cdr3_nt: TGTGCCACCCAACCGGGGGGCTCTGGCCATGGCTACACCTTC
cdr3_aa: CATQPGGSGHGYTF

d_call: TRBD1
clone_size: few
j_call: TRBJ1-1
v_call: TRBV29-1
cdr3_nt: TGCAGCGTGCTGGGACAGGTCGGGGTGAACACTGAAGCTTTCTTT
cdr3_aa: CSVLGQVGVNTEAFF

d_call: -
clone_size: -
j_call: TRBJ1-2
v_call: TRBV6-5
cdr3_nt: TGTGCCAGCAGTTTCTCCGGGGAGGTCTATGGCTACACCTTC
cdr3_aa: CASSFSGEVYGYTF

d_call: TRBD2
clone_size: few
j_call: TRBJ2-7
v_call: TRBV7-2
cdr3_nt: TGTGCCAGCAGCTCGACTAGCGGGAGGGCCGGAACCCAGTACTTC
cdr3_aa: CASSSTSGRAGTQYF

d_call: TRBD2
clone_size: -
j_call: TRBJ2-1
v_call: TRBV29-1
cdr3_nt: TGCAGCGTTGAAGTGGCGACTAGCGGGGGGTTGGGGACCCAGTTCTTC
cdr3_aa: CSVEVATSGGLGTQFF

d_call: TRBD2
clone_size: once
j_call: TRBJ2-1
v_call: TRBV20-1
cdr3_nt: TGCAGTGCTAGAGCTCGGTTAGCGGGGGGAGGTGAGCAGTTCTTC
cdr3_aa: CSARARLAGGGEQFF

d_call: -
clone_size: once
j_call: TRBJ1-2
v_call: TRBV7-9
cdr3_nt: TGTGCCAGCAGCTTAATACCGCGGGCCGGGGAATCCCATGGCTACACCTTC
cdr3_aa: CASSLIPRAGESHGYTF

d_call: -
clone_size: few
j_call: TRBJ2-3
v_call: TRBV4-3
cdr3_nt: TGCGCCAGCAGCCAAGACAAACAGGGTCCCCCCACAGATACGCAGTATTTT
cdr3_aa: CASSQDKQGPPTDTQYF

d_call: TRBD2
clone_size: few
j_call: TRBJ2-7
v_call: TRBV29-1
cdr3_nt: TGCAGCGTTGTCACTAGCGGGGAGACCCTGTACTTC
cdr3_aa: CSVVTSGETLYF

d_call: -
clone_size: few
j_call: TRBJ2-3
v_call: TRBV15
cdr3_nt: TGTGCCACCAGCAGAGTGTACGCAGATACGCAGTATTTT
cdr3_aa: CATSRVYADTQYF

d_call: TRBD1
clone_size: few
j_call: TRBJ1-2
v_call: TRBV11-2
cdr3_nt: TGTGCCAGCAGCTTAGAGGACAGGGGGCGAGGCTACACCTTC
cdr3_aa: CASSLEDRGRGYTF

d_call: -
clone_size: -
j_call: TRBJ2-7
v_call: TRBV28
cdr3_nt: TGTGCCAGCAGTCCACCAGGTCGCTCCTACGAGCAGTACTTC
cdr3_aa: CASSPPGRSYEQYF

d_call: TRBD2
clone_size: once
j_call: TRBJ2-7
v_call: TRBV4-3
cdr3_nt: TGCGCCAGCAGTCGCACCCTCCCAACTAGCGGGGACTCCTACGAGCAGTACTTC
cdr3_aa: CASSRTLPTSGDSYEQYF

d_call: TRBD1
clone_size: -
j_call: TRBJ1-2
v_call: TRBV7-6
cdr3_nt: TGTGCCAGCAGCAGTTGGGACAGGGGGCGCGGCTACACCTTC
cdr3_aa: CASSSWDRGRGYTF

d_call: TRBD1
clone_size: -
j_call: TRBJ2-1
v_call: TRBV6-2/TRBV6-3
cdr3_nt: TGTGCCAGCAGCCCCGTTCCCGGGACAGGGAGCAATGAGCAGTTCTTC
cdr3_aa: CASSPVPGTGSNEQFF

d_call: -
clone_size: -
j_call: TRBJ2-3
v_call: TRBV7-2
cdr3_nt: TGTGCCAGCAGCTCCAACGCAGATACGCAGTATTTT
cdr3_aa: CASSSNADTQYF

d_call: -
clone_size: -
j_call: TRBJ2-2
v_call: TRBV11-2
cdr3_nt: TGTGCCAGCAGCTTTAATGAGGAGCTGTTTTTT
cdr3_aa: CASSFNEELFF

d_call: -
clone_size: -
j_call: TRBJ1-1
v_call: TRBV7-3
cdr3_nt: TGTGCCAGCAGCTTATATGAACCCTCGGAAGCTTTCTTT
cdr3_aa: CASSLYEPSEAFF

d_call: -
clone_size: -
j_call: TRBJ2-7
v_call: TRBV25-1
cdr3_nt: TGTGCCAGCAGTGTTGGTAGGTCCTACGAGCAGTACTTC
cdr3_aa: CASSVGRSYEQYF

d_call: -
clone_size: -
j_call: TRBJ1-5
v_call: TRBV5-1
cdr3_nt: TGCGCCAGCAGATTTGACACGAATCAGCCCCAGCATTTT
cdr3_aa: CASRFDTNQPQHF

d_call: -
clone_size: -
j_call: TRBJ2-7
v_call: TRBV6-2/TRBV6-3
cdr3_nt: TGTGCCGGCAGTTTATGGCGGGTTACCTACGAGCAGTACTTC
cdr3_aa: CAGSLWRVTYEQYF

d_call: -
clone_size: -
j_call: TRBJ1-3
v_call: TRBV12-3/TRBV12-4
cdr3_nt: TGTGCCAGCAGTTCAGGGGACAAAGTGTTGGCCGGGGCGGGCACCATATATTTT
cdr3_aa: CASSSGDKVLAGAGTIYF

d_call: TRBD2
clone_size: -
j_call: TRBJ2-3
v_call: TRBV20-1
cdr3_nt: TGCAGTGCTAAACTAGCGGGGGGTGCAGATACGCAGTATTTT
cdr3_aa: CSAKLAGGADTQYF

d_call: TRBD2
clone_size: -
j_call: TRBJ2-3
v_call: TRBV7-3
cdr3_nt: TGTGCCAGCAGTTTAAGACTAGCGGGGGGCCTCACAGGTACGCAGTATTTT
cdr3_aa: CASSLRLAGGLTGTQYF